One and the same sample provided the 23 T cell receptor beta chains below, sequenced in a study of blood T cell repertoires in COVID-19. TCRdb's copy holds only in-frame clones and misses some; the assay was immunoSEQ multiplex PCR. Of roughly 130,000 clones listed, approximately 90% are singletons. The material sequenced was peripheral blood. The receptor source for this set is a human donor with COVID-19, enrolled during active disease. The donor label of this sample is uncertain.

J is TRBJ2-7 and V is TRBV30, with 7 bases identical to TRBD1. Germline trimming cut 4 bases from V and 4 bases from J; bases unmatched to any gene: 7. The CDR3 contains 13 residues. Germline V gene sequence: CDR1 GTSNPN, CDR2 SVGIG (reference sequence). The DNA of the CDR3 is TGTGCCTGGACAATCCAGGGGGATTACGAGCAGTACTTC. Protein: CAWTIQGDYEQYF.

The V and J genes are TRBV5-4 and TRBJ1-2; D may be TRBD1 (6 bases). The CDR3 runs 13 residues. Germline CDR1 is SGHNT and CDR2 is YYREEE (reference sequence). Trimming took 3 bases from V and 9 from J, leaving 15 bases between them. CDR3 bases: TGTGCCAGCAGCTCATCCCAGGGGCGGAGCTACACCTTC. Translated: CASSSSQGRSYTF.

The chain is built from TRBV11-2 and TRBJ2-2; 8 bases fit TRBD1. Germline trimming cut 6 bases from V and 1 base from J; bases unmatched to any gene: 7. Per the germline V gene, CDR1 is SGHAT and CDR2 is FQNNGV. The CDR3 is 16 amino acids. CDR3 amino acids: CASRQTGTGNTGELFF. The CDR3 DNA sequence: TGTGCCAGCAGACAGACCGGGACAGGGAACACCGGGGAGCTGTTTTTT.

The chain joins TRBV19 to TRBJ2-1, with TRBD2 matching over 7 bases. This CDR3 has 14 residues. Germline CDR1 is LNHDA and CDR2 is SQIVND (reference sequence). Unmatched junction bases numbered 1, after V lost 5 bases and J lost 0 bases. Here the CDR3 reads CASSGGSSYNEQFF. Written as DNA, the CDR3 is TGTGCCAGTAGTGGCGGGAGCTCCTACAATGAGCAGTTCTTC.

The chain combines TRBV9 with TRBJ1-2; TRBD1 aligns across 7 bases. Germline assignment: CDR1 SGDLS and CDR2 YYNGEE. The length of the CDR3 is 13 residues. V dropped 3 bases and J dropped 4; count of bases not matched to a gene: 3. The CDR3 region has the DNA TGTGCCAGCAGCGCCCGACAGGGCTATGGCTACACCTTC. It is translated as CASSARQGYGYTF.

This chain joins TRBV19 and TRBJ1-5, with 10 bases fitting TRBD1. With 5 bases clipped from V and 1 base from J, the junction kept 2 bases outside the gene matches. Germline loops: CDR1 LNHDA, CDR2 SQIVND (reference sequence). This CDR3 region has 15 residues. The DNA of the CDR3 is TGTGCCAGTAGTCGACAGGGGGCGAGCAATCAGCCCCAGCATTTT. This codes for CASSRQGASNQPQHF.

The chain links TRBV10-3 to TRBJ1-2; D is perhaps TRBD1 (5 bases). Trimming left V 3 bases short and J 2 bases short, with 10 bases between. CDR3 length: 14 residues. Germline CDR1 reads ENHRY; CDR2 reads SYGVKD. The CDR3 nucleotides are TGTGCCATCAGTGATTTGACAGCGAACTATGGCTACACCTTC. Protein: CAISDLTANYGYTF.

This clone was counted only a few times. The CDR3 reads CASSLWTGFNDEQYF. The CDR3 bases are TGCGCCAGCAGCTTGTGGACGGGATTTAACGACGAGCAGTACTTC. The chain links TRBV5-1 to TRBJ2-7, with D possibly TRBD2 on 5 matching bases. The CDR3 covers 15 residues. The V end was cut by 1 base, the J end by 5 bases, with 16 bases between. Germline CDR1 reads SGHRS; CDR2 reads YFSETQ.

The CDR3 spells CASSSGDWQPQHF. The CDR3 region has the DNA TGTGCCAGTAGTTCGGGGGACTGGCAGCCCCAGCATTTT. The genes are TRBV19 and TRBJ1-5, with D perhaps TRBD1 (5 bases). Deletions cut 5 bases from V and 7 bases from J, with 12 bases between. From germline, CDR1 is LNHDA and CDR2 SQIVND (reference sequence). The CDR3 totals 13 residues.

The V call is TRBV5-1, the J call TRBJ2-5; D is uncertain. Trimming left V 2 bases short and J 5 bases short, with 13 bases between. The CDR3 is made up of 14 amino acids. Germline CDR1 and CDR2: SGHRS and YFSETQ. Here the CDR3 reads CASSLSLHRETQYF. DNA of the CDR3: TGCGCCAGCAGCTTATCTCTCCACCGGGAGACCCAGTACTTC. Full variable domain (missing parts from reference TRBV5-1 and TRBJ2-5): KAGVTQTPRYLIKTRGQQVTLSCSPISGHRSVSWYQQTPGQGLQFLFEYFSETQRNKGNFPGRFSGRQFSNSRSEMNVSTLELGDSALYLCASSLSLHRETQYFGPGTRLLVL.

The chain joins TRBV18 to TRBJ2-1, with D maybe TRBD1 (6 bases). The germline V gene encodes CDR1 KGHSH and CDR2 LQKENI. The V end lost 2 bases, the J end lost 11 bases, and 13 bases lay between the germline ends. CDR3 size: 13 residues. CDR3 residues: CASSPDRSGQQFF. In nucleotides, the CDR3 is TGTGCCAGCTCACCAGACAGGTCTGGGCAGCAGTTCTTC.

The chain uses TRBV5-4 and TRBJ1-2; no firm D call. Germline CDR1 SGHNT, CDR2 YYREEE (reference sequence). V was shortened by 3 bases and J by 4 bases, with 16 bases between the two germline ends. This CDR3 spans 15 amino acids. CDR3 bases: TGTGCCAGCAGCTGGGAGGCAGGCCCGAGCTATGGCTACACCTTC. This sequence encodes CASSWEAGPSYGYTF.

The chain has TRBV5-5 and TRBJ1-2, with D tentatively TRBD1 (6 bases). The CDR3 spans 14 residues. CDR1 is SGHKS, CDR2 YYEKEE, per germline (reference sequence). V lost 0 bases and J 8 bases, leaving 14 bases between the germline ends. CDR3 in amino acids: CASSLARGTSGYTF. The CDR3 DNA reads TGTGCCAGCAGCTTGGCCAGAGGGACAAGCGGCTACACCTTC.

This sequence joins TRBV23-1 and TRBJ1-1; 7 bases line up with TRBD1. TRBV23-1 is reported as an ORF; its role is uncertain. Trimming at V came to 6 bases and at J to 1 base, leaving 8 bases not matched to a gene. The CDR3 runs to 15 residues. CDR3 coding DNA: TGCGCCAGCAGGAGATTGCAGGGGGAGAACACTGAAGCTTTCTTT. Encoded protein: CASRRLQGENTEAFF.

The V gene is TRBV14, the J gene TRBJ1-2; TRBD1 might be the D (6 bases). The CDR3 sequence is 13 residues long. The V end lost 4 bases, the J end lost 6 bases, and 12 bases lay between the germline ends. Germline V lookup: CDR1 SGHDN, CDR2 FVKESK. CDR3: CASSPREGDGYTF. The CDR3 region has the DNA TGTGCCAGCAGCCCCCGGGAGGGGGATGGCTACACCTTC.

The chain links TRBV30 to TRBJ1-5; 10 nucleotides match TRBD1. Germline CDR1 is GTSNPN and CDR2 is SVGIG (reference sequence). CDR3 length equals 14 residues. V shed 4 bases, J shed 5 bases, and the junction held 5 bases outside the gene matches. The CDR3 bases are TGTGCCTGGACCCCGGGACAGGGGTATCAGCCCCAGCATTTT. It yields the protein CAWTPGQGYQPQHF.

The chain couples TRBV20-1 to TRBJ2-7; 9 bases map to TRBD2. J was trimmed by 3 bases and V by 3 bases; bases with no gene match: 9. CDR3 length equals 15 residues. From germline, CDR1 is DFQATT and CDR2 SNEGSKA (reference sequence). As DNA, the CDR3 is TGCAGTGCTAGTGATAGCGGGAGTATAAGCTACGAGCAGTACTTC. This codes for CSASDSGSISYEQYF.

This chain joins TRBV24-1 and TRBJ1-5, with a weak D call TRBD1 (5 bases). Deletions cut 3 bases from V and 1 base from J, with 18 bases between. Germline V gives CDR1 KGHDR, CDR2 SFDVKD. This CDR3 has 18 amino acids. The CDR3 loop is CATSDPKLQVLSNQPQHF. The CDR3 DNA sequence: TGTGCCACCAGTGATCCCAAGCTACAGGTACTCAGCAATCAGCCCCAGCATTTT.

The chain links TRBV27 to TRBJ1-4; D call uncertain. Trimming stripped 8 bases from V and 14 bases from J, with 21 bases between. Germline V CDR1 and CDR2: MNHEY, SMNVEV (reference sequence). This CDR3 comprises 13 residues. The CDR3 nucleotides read TGTGCCAGCCCAGGCAGTGCCGAAGGGAGTCTGTTTTTT. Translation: CASPGSAEGSLFF.

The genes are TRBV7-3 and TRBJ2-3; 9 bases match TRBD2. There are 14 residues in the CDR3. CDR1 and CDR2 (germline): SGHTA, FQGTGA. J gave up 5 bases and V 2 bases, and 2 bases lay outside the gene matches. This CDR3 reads CASSLGGRGDTQYF. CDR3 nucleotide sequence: TGTGCCAGCAGCTTAGGCGGGAGGGGAGATACGCAGTATTTT.

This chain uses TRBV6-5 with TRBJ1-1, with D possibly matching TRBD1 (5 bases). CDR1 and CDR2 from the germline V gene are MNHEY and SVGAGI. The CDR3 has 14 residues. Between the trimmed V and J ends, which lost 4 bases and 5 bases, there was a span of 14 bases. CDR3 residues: CASSSMGEGTEAFF. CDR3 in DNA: TGTGCCAGCAGTTCGATGGGGGAGGGTACTGAAGCTTTCTTT.

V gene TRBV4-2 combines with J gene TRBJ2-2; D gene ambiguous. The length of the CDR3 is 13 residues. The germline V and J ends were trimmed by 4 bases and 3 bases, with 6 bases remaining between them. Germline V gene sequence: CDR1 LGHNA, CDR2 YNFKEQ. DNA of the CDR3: TGTGCCAGCAGCCCCCTCTACACCGGGGAGCTGTTTTTT. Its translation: CASSPLYTGELFF.

CDR3 in amino acids: CASSDIQGNTEAFF. The CDR3 coding sequence is TGTGCCAGCAGTGATATCCAGGGGAACACTGAAGCTTTCTTT. This rearrangement joins TRBV6-1 to TRBJ1-1; maybe TRBD1 (5 bases). Trimming left V 3 bases short and J 1 base short, with 9 bases between. Per germline, CDR1 MNHNS and CDR2 SASEGT. This CDR3 contains 14 residues.